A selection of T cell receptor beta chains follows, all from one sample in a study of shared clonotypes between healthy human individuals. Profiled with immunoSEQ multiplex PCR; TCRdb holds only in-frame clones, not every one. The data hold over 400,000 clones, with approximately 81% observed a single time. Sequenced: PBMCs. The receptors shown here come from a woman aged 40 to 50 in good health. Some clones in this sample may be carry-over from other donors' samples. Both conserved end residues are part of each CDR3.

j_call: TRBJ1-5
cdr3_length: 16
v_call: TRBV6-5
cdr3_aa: CASSYSGGWSNQPQHF

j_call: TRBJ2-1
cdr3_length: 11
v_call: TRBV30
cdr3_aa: CAWSEAIEQFF

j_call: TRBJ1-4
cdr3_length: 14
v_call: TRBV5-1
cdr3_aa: CASRRTETNEKLFF

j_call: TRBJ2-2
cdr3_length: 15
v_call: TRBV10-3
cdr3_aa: CAISESAENTGELFF

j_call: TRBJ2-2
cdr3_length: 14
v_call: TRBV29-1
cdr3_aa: CSVMKGGNTGELFF

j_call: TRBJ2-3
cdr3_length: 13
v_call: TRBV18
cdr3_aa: CASSPGVWDTQYF

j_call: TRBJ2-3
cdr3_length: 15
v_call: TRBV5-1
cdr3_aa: CASSPGTTSTDTQYF

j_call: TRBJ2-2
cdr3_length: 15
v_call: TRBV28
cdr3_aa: CASRIAPADTGELFF

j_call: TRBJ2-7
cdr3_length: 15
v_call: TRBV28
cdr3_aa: CASSLVPPTSYEQYF

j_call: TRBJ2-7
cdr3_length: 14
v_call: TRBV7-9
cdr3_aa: CASSFATGHYEQYF

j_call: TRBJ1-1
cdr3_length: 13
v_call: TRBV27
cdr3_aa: CASRGLTNTEAFF

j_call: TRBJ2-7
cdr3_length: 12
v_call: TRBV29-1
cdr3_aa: CSAGLAAYEQYF

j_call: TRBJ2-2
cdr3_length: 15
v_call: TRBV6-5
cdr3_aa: CASSYGGWNTGELFF

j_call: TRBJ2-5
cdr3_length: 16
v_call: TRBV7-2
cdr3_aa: CASSSPTSGSTETQYF

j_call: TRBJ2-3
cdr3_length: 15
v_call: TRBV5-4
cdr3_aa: CASRRDRGAQDTQYF

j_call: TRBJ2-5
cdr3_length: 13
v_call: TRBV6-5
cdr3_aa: CASSRAIQETQYF

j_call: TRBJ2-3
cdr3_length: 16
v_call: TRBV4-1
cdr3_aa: CASSQPPGREMDTQYF

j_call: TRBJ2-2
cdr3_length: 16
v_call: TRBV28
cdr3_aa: CASSLGMGVNTGELFF

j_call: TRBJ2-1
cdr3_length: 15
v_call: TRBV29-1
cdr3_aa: CSANPAGTGYNEQFF

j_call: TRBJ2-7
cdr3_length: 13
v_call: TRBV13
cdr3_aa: CASRMTGKYEQYF

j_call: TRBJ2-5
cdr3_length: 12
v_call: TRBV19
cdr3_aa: CASSRDQETQYF

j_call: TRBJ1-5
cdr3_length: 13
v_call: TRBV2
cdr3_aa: CASSFAGDQPQHF

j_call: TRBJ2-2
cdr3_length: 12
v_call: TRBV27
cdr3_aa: CASSSGFGELFF

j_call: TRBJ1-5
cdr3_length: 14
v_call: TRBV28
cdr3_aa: CASSPRQGSQPQHF

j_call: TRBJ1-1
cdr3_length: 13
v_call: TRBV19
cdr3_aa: CASSMVRDTEAFF

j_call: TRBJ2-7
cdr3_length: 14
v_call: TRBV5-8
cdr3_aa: CASSLRQVVYEQYF

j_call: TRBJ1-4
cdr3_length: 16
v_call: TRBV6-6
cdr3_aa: CASSPRTGGTNEKLFF

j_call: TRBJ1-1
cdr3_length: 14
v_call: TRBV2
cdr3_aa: CASSVGTSGTEAFF

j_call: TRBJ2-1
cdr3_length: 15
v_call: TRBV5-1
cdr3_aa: CASSLMGGSSNEQFF